This record covers a single T cell receptor (beta chain). In the study's own analysis: Amplifying reference gene primers gave estimates of nucleated cell counts. This table comes from immunoSEQ multiplex PCR, and its TCRdb copy is limited to in-frame clones, with some not included. V and J calls and clone size are as listed in that table; D and trimming were resolved from the DNA. The repertoire holds about 300,000 clones, with around 87% as singletons. The sample belongs to a study of blood T cell repertoires in COVID-19. Study in general: Some COVID-19 samples were acute and others convalescent; all came from the United States, Italy and Spain. From T cells, B-cell-depleted T cells, or PBMCs came the material, which was cDNA or gDNA.

The V and J ends lost 5 bases and 4 bases, in that order; junction bases with no gene match: 9. This CDR3 comprises 15 residues. The V gene's germline CDR1 is SGHTA and CDR2 FQGNSA. Sequencing was done on a sample of peripheral blood. The sequence came from a man in his 70s with acute or convalescent COVID-19. This chain links TRBV7-2 with TRBJ2-7; 9 bases align to TRBD1. The CDR3 coding sequence is TGTGCCAGCAGCGTAACAGGGGGCTCAGGGTACGAGCAGTACTTC. It yields the protein CASSVTGGSGYEQYF.